The next 14 T cell receptor beta chains were all read from a single sample in a study of T cells in Graves' hyperthyroidism and ophthalmopathy (dated by TCRdb to about 2019). The receptor library was made with multiplex PCR. Instrument on record: Illumina HiSeq 2000. The TCR beta CDR3 regions were amplified from RNA transcripts. The first round of RT-PCR for the TCR CDR3 was performed with the HTBI primer set and the Qiagen OneStep RT-PCR kit. TCRdb itself trimmed the public reads at Q25 with fastp, ran MiXCR and retained productive beta chains. Rows with a matching CDR3 protein are joined into one entry that keeps the most common DNA and genes. The sample has about 660,000 distinct CDR3 sequences on record, just under 45% of them singletons. The top ten clonotypes cover less than 9% of the sample. Input material: peripheral blood or thyroid tissue (not recorded which). The source is an adult man with Graves' disease, either hyperthyroidism or ophthalmopathy (not recorded which).

This clonotype was observed at least ten times. V usage is TRBV7-6 and J usage is TRBJ2-2, with a tentative D call TRBD2 (6 bases). V dropped 1 base and J dropped 5 bases, with 11 bases sitting between them. The CDR3 consists of 15 residues. The germline CDR1 and CDR2 sequences are SGHVS and FNYEAQ. This CDR3 is CASSLGGAATGELFF. DNA for the CDR3: TGTGCCAGCAGCTTAGGCGGGGCGGCGACCGGGGAGCTGTTTTTT.

The chain couples TRBV2 to TRBJ2-2; D unresolved. The ends were cut back, 7 bases at V and 0 bases at J, with 6 bases in the middle. Germline lookup yields CDR1 SNHLY and CDR2 FYNNEI. The CDR3 has 13 residues. The CDR3 DNA is TGTGCCAGCACCTCGACGAACACCGGGGAGCTGTTTTTT. Its protein is CASTSTNTGELFF.

Many counts were recorded for this clonotype. The rearrangement uses TRBV15 and TRBJ1-2, with a possible D match to TRBD1 (6 bases). Germline V gene lookup returns CDR1 LNHNV and CDR2 YYDKDF (reference sequence). This CDR3 region has 14 residues. Trimming cost V 0 bases and J 8 bases, with 13 bases left between them. The CDR3 DNA reads TGTGCCACCAGCAGAGATGGGGGGCTATCGGGCTACACCTTC. The encoded protein is CATSRDGGLSGYTF.

This clonotype was detected only a few times. This chain connects TRBV7-8 to TRBJ1-5; tentatively, D is TRBD1 (5 bases). Per germline, CDR1 SGHVS and CDR2 FQNEAQ. This CDR3 is 16 amino acids long. The V end was cut by 5 bases, the J end by 5 bases, with 19 bases between. The CDR3 DNA follows: TGTGCCAGCAGCCCCCGGGGAGGGGAGTCTGATCAGCCCCAGCATTTT. This translates into CASSPRGGESDQPQHF.

This chain connects TRBV12-3 or TRBV12-4 to TRBJ1-4; TRBD1 might be the D (6 bases). V was pared by 5 bases and J by 8 bases, with 12 bases between. The CDR3 sequence is 13 residues long. The CDR3 loop reads CASSQGIGEKLFF. CDR3 sequence (DNA): TGTGCCAGCAGTCAGGGGATCGGCGAAAAACTGTTTTTT.

V and J are TRBV25-1 and TRBJ1-6; 7 nucleotides match TRBD1. The ends lost 6 bases at V and 7 bases at J; junction bases unmatched: 9. CDR3 size: 15 residues. Looked up from germline, CDR1 is MGHDK and CDR2 is SYGVNS. CDR3 sequence: CASRGGGTRNSPLHF. The CDR3 DNA reads TGTGCCAGCAGAGGGGGCGGGACAAGGAATTCACCCCTCCACTTT.

The chain employs TRBV7-2 and TRBJ2-5, with TRBD1 matching 7 bases. Germline lookup yields CDR1 SGHTA and CDR2 FQGNSA. Trimming removed 9 bases from V and 5 bases from J; junction bases left unmatched: 12. The CDR3 covers 14 residues. CDR3 sequence (DNA): TGTGCCAGTGATCCCAGACAGGGTTGGGAGACCCAGTACTTC. It yields the protein CASDPRQGWETQYF.

Details on this clonotype: The germline gene is not matched at one end of the junction; a read error may be the cause. The V call is TRBV2, the J call TRBJ1-5; 11 positions agree with TRBD1. Per germline, CDR1 SNHLY and CDR2 FYNNEI. The CDR3 is 16 amino acids. The CDR3 protein is CASRGDRGKVYQPRHF. CDR3 coding DNA: TGTGCCAGCAGGGGGGACAGGGGGAAAGTTTACCAGCCCCGGCATTTT. The entire variable domain, with the rest obtained from reference TRBV2 and TRBJ1-5, is as follows: EPEVTQTPSHQVTQMGQEVILRCVPISNHLYFYWYRQILGQKVEFLVSFYNNEISEKSEIFDDQFSVERPDGSNFTLKIRSTKLEDSAMYFCASRGDRGKVYQPRHFGDGTRLSIL.

Many counts were recorded for this clonotype. The V gene is TRBV5-1, the J gene TRBJ1-5; D uncertain. The germline V gene has CDR1 SGHRS and CDR2 YFSETQ. Trimming took 0 bases from V and 0 from J, leaving 7 bases between them. This CDR3 contains 15 residues. CDR3 bases: TGCGCCAGCAGCTTGGACGGGAATAGCAATCAGCCCCAGCATTTT. Translating it yields CASSLDGNSNQPQHF.

CDR3 loop: CASSQGPRGETQYF. The CDR3 DNA reads TGTGCCAGCAGCCAAGGCCCCAGGGGCGAGACCCAGTACTTC. V is TRBV7-8 and J is TRBJ2-5, with D tentatively TRBD1 (6 bases). The V end was cut by 5 bases, the J end by 5 bases, with 15 bases between. The CDR3 runs to 14 residues. Germline CDR1 SGHVS, CDR2 FQNEAQ. Based on the CDR3 plus reference TRBV7-8 and TRBJ2-5, the full variable domain is GAGVSQSPRYKVAKRGQDVALRCDPISGHVSLFWYQQALGQGPEFLTYFQNEAQLDKSGLPSDRFFAERPEGSVSTLKIQRTQQEDSAVYLCASSQGPRGETQYFGPGTRLLVL.

The genes are TRBV7-6 and TRBJ1-5; D call uncertain. CDR3 length: 15 residues. Germline V CDR1 and CDR2: SGHVS, FNYEAQ. With 5 bases removed from V and 6 bases from J, the gap between germline ends came to 17 bases. In DNA, the CDR3 is TGTGCCAGCAGCACCACAAGGTCGGGATCTCAGCCCCAGCATTTT. Translation: CASSTTRSGSQPQHF.

Regarding this clonotype: A read error is possible here, since a much larger clone lies one base away. The J gene is TRBJ2-6, the V gene TRBV10-3; weak D call: TRBD1 (6 bases). The CDR3 runs 17 residues. Germline lookup yields CDR1 ENHRY and CDR2 SYGVKD. Trimming cost V 4 bases and J 0 bases, with 13 bases left between them. The CDR3: CAISGDTIHSGANVLTF. The CDR3 bases are TGTGCCATCAGTGGGGACACTATTCACTCTGGGGCCAACGTCCTGACTTTC.

This clonotype was found a few times. The rearrangement links TRBV7-9 to TRBJ2-5; TRBD2 matches at 7 bases. After removal of 5 bases from V and 4 bases from J, the junction contained 10 bases not matched to a gene. CDR3 size: 15 residues. The germline V gene encodes CDR1 SEHNR and CDR2 FQNEAQ (reference sequence). CDR3 amino acids: CASSQASSGGETQYF. The CDR3 DNA follows: TGTGCCAGCAGCCAAGCTTCTAGCGGAGGAGAGACCCAGTACTTC.

Here the CDR3 reads CASSIKDRGNEQYF. For the CDR3, the DNA is TGTGCCAGTAGTATCAAGGACAGGGGTAACGAGCAGTACTTC. The rearrangement uses TRBV19 and TRBJ2-7; 9 nucleotides align to TRBD1. CDR3 length equals 14 residues. Germline V gives CDR1 LNHDA, CDR2 SQIVND (reference sequence). The trim removed 3 bases at V and 5 bases at J, leaving 5 bases unmatched.